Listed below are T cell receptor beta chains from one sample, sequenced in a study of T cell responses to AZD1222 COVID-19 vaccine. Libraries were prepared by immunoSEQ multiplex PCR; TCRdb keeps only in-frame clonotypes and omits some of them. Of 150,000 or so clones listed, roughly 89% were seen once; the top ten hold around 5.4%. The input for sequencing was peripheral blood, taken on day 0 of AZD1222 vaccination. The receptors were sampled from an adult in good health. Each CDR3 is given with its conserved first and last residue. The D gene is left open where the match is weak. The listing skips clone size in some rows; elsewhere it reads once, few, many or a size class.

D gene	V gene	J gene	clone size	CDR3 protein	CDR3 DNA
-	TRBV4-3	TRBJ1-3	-	CASSPTVRGNTIYF	TGCGCCAGCAGCCCGACGGTGCGTGGAAACACCATATATTTT
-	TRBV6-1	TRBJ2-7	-	CASSERTEQYF	TGTGCCAGCAGTGAAAGGACAGAGCAGTACTTC
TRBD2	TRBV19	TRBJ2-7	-	CASSIRATSRLFEQYF	TGTGCCAGTAGTATAAGGGCGACTAGCCGCCTATTCGAGCAGTACTTC
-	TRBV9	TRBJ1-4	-	CASSATGGGEKLFF	TGTGCCAGCAGCGCCACGGGAGGAGGTGAAAAACTGTTTTTT
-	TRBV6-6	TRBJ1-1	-	CASREQGHNTEAFF	TGTGCCAGCAGAGAACAGGGCCATAACACTGAAGCTTTCTTT
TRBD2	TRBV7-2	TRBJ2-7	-	CACRGSGVAYEQYF	TGTGCGTGTAGAGGGAGCGGGGTGGCCTACGAGCAGTACTTC
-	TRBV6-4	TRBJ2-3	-	CASSAGSSDTQYF	TGTGCCAGCAGCGCCGGGAGTTCAGATACGCAGTATTTT
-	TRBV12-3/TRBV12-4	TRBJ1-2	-	CASSFGTSYTF	TGTGCCAGCAGTTTCGGGACTTCCTACACCTTC
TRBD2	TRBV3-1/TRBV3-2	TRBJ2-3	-	CASSLSGIADTQYF	TGTGCCAGCAGCCTAAGCGGGATCGCAGATACGCAGTATTTT
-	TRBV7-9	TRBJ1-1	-	CASSLGRGNTEAFF	TGTGCCAGCAGCCTGGGACGGGGAAACACTGAAGCTTTCTTT
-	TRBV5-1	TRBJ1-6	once	CASRYDRVSPLHF	TGCGCCAGCAGGTACGACAGAGTATCACCCCTCCACTTT
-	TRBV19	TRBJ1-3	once	CASRAFGTVSGNTIYF	TGTGCCAGTAGAGCTTTCGGAACAGTCTCTGGAAACACCATATATTTT
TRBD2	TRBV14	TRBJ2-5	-	CASSQDWTSGRRTQYF	TGTGCCAGCAGCCAAGATTGGACTAGCGGGAGACGCACCCAGTACTTC
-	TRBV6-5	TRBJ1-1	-	CASRKGTEAFF	TGTGCCAGCAGAAAGGGCACTGAAGCTTTCTTT
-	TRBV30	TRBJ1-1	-	CAWSDSWTEAFF	TGTGCCTGGAGTGATTCGTGGACTGAAGCTTTCTTT
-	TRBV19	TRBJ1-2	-	CASRPRENYGYTF	TGTGCCAGTAGGCCCCGGGAGAACTATGGCTACACCTTC
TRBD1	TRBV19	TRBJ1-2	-	CATSDRGRDGYTF	TGTGCCACCTCGGACAGGGGGCGAGATGGCTACACCTTC
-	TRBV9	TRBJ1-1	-	CASSVEGVNTEAFF	TGTGCCAGCAGCGTCGAGGGAGTCAACACTGAAGCTTTCTTT
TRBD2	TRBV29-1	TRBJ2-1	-	CSVELAGGRSNEQFF	TGCAGCGTTGAGCTAGCGGGAGGGAGGAGCAATGAGCAGTTCTTC
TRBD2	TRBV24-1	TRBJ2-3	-	CATDSREGGTDTQYF	TGTGCCACCGACTCTCGGGAGGGTGGGACAGATACGCAGTATTTT
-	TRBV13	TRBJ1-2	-	CASSLVPPHLNYGYTF	TGTGCCAGCAGCTTAGTTCCACCTCATCTAAACTATGGCTACACCTTC
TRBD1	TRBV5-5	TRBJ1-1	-	CASSNRQGAGNTEAFF	TGTGCCAGCAGCAACAGACAGGGGGCGGGAAACACTGAAGCTTTCTTT
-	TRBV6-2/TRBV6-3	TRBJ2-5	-	CASSYGAYQETQYF	TGTGCCAGCAGTTACGGGGCGTACCAAGAGACCCAGTACTTC
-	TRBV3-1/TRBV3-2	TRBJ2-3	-	CASSQDLVGVADTQYF	TGTGCCAGCAGCCAAGATCTTGTGGGAGTTGCCGATACGCAGTATTTT
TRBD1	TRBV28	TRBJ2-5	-	CASNHDRGQETQYF	TGTGCCAGCAACCACGACAGGGGGCAAGAGACCCAGTACTTC
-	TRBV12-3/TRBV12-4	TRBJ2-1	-	CASSPGRAQQFF	TGTGCCAGCAGCCCCGGGCGGGCTCAGCAGTTCTTC
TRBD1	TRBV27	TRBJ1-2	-	CASSLTGTANYGYTF	TGTGCCAGCAGTTTAACGGGGACAGCTAACTATGGCTACACCTTC
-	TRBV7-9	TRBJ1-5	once	CASSNPEQPQHF	TGTGCCAGCAGCAATCCGGAGCAGCCCCAGCATTTT
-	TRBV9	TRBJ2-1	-	CASSVDSELGSEQFF	TGTGCCAGCAGCGTAGATTCGGAGCTAGGATCTGAGCAGTTCTTC
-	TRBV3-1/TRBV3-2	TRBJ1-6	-	CASSQDKGYYSPLHF	TGTGCCAGCAGCCAAGATAAGGGATACTATTCACCCCTCCACTTT
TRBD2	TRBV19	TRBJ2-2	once	CASSFSGAATGELFF	TGTGCCAGTAGTTTTAGCGGGGCAGCGACCGGGGAGCTGTTTTTT
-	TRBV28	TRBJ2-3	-	CVSARGADTQYF	TGTGTCAGCGCTCGGGGTGCAGATACGCAGTATTTT
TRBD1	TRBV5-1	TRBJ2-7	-	CASSLGPGGSYEQYF	TGCGCCAGCAGTTTGGGTCCAGGGGGCTCATACGAGCAGTACTTC
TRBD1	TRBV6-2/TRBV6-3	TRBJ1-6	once	CASSNRDRGFDSPLHF	TGTGCCAGCAGTAACCGGGACAGGGGATTCGATTCACCCCTCCACTTT
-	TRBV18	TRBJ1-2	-	CASSLGSGSFYGYTF	TGTGCCAGCTCACTGGGGTCCGGCTCCTTCTATGGCTACACCTTC
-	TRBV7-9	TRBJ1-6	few	CASSLGQGFNNSPLHF	TGTGCCAGCAGCCTAGGGCAAGGGTTTAATAATTCACCCCTCCACTTT
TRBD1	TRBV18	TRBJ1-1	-	CASSPPGQGWGTEAFF	TGTGCCAGCTCACCACCGGGACAGGGGTGGGGCACTGAAGCTTTCTTT
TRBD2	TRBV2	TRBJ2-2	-	CASNPGLAGGYGELFF	TGTGCCAGCAACCCGGGACTAGCGGGAGGGTACGGGGAGCTGTTTTTT
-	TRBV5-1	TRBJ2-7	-	CASTDPGQPPYEQYF	TGCGCCAGCACCGACCCGGGACAACCCCCCTACGAGCAGTACTTC
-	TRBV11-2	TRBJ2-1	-	CASSPPGAGSNEQFF	TGTGCCAGCAGCCCCCCGGGGGCTGGCTCCAATGAGCAGTTCTTC
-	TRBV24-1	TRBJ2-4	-	CATKASDRAKNIQYF	TGTGCCACCAAAGCTTCTGACAGAGCCAAAAACATTCAGTACTTC
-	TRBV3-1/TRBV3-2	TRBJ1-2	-	CASSQGPTANYGYTF	TGTGCCAGCAGCCAAGGTCCGACAGCTAACTATGGCTACACCTTC
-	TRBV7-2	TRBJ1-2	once	CASSVGQNYGYTF	TGTGCCAGCAGCGTCGGACAGAACTATGGCTACACCTTC
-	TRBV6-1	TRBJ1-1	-	CASSELGRRENTEAFF	TGTGCCAGCAGTGAACTAGGGCGCAGGGAGAACACTGAAGCTTTCTTT
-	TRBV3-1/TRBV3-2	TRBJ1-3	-	CASSQGSASRIYF	TGTGCCAGCAGCCAAGGATCCGCATCCCGAATATATTTT
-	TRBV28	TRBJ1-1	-	CASTVGGIRGNTEAFF	TGTGCCAGCACTGTAGGAGGTATAAGGGGGAACACTGAAGCTTTCTTT
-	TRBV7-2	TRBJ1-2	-	CASSLFGTSENGYTF	TGTGCCAGCAGCTTATTCGGGACATCGGAAAATGGCTACACCTTC
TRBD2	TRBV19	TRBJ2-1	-	CASSMGLAGVSYNEQFF	TGTGCCAGTAGTATGGGACTAGCGGGAGTATCCTACAATGAGCAGTTCTTC
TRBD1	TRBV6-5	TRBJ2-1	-	CASQGAGYNEQFF	TGTGCCAGCCAGGGGGCCGGGTACAATGAGCAGTTCTTC
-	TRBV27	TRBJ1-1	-	CASSLVQGRQAFF	TGTGCCAGCAGTTTAGTCCAGGGCAGGCAAGCTTTCTTT
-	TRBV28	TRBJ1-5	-	CASSSDPSNQPQHF	TGTGCCAGCAGTTCGGACCCCTCCAATCAGCCCCAGCATTTT
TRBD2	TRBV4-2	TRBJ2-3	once	CASTPEAGGVTDTQYF	TGTGCCAGCACCCCAGAGGCGGGAGGAGTCACAGATACGCAGTATTTT
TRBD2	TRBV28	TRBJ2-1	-	CASRPGLAVKNEQFF	TGTGCCAGCAGGCCGGGACTAGCGGTTAAGAATGAGCAGTTCTTC